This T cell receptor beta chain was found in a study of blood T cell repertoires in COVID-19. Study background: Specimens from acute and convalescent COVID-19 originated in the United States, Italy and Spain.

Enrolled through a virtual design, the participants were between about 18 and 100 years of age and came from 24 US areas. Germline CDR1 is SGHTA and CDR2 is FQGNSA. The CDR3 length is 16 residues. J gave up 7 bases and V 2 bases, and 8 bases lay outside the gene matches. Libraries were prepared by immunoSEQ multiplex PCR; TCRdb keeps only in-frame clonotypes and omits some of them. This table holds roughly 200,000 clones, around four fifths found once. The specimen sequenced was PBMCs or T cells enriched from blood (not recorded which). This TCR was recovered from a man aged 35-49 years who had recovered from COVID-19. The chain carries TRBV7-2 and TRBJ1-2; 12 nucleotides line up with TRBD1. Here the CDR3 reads CASSLNLGQGAPGYTF. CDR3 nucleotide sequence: TGTGCCAGCAGCTTAAACCTGGGACAGGGGGCGCCTGGCTACACCTTC.